Sequencing of this TCR beta chain was carried out in a study of early T cells in non-severe SARS-CoV-2 infection. Findings and caveats of the study: Matching against VDJdb likely underestimated virus-specific expansions, favoring anti-spike CD8.

About this clonotype itself: The target antigen is unknown.

In TCRdb, the 5' RACE reads were re-called with MiXCR into one record per CDR3 protein. The sample has 95,000 to 120,000 distinct CDR3 sequences, 9.5% to 13% seen once; the top ten hold around 2.9%. Trimming took 1 base from V and 8 from J, leaving 15 bases between them. Per germline, CDR1 MNHNS and CDR2 SASEGT. This CDR3 region has 16 residues. This receptor was taken from an adult who was a healthcare worker with PCR-confirmed SARS-CoV-2 infection or an uninfected control (not recorded which). The chain is built from TRBV6-1 and TRBJ1-6; D remains unclear. Sequencing was performed on whole blood. In nucleotides, the CDR3 is TGTGCCAGCAGTGAAGAAGAGGTCAACGGGTATTCACCCCTCCACTTT. Translating it yields CASSEEEVNGYSPLHF.